Presented here are 25 T cell receptor beta chains from one specimen sequenced in a study of T cells in tuberculosis. The protocol was immunoSEQ multiplex PCR, while the TCRdb copy is restricted to in-frame clones and leaves out a portion. The table includes fewer than 40,000 clones, roughly 95% detected once. The specimen was PBMCs. These receptors were taken from a donor aged 5 to 30 with latent tuberculosis or without tuberculosis infection.

This clone was observed once. The rearrangement links TRBV18 to TRBJ1-2; 10 bases align to TRBD1. V was pared by 6 bases and J by 3 bases, with 1 base of the junction left unmatched. CDR3 length: 13 amino acids. The germline gives CDR1 KGHSH, CDR2 LQKENI. In DNA, the CDR3 is TGTGCCAGCTCGACAGGGGGCTACTATGGCTACACCTTC. Its translation is CASSTGGYYGYTF.

DNA of the CDR3: TGTGCCAGCAGTGAAGAAAGGGGTCTCTCCTACAATGAGCAGTTCTTC. Translation: CASSEERGLSYNEQFF. J is TRBJ2-1 and V is TRBV2; D possibly corresponds to TRBD1 (5 bases). The germline V gene has CDR1 SNHLY and CDR2 FYNNEI. V lost 1 base and J 0 bases, leaving 10 bases between the germline ends. This CDR3 has 16 amino acids. Drawing the rest from reference TRBV2 and TRBJ2-1, the complete variable domain is EPEVTQTPSHQVTQMGQEVILRCVPISNHLYFYWYRQILGQKVEFLVSFYNNEISEKSEIFDDQFSVERPDGSNFTLKIRSTKLEDSAMYFCASSEERGLSYNEQFFGPGTRLTVL.

This clone was seen a single time. The chain couples TRBV15 to TRBJ2-1; no clear D. Trimming took 3 bases from V and 7 from J, leaving 4 bases between them. There are 11 residues in the CDR3. Per the germline V gene, CDR1 is LNHNV and CDR2 is YYDKDF (reference sequence). The CDR3 bases are TGTGCCACCAGCAGCAATAATGAGCAGTTCTTC. This gives the protein CATSSNNEQFF.

The chain combines TRBV6-1 with TRBJ2-7; a weak D match, TRBD2 (5 bases). The CDR3 covers 12 residues. V gave up 10 bases and J gave up 2 bases, with 12 bases separating them. Germline values: CDR1 MNHNS, CDR2 SASEGT. CDR3 amino acids: CATRRPTYEQYF. CDR3 DNA: TGTGCCACCCGGAGGCCTACCTACGAGCAGTACTTC.

The chain couples TRBV27 to TRBJ2-6; 7 bases align to TRBD1. This CDR3 comprises 15 residues. The trim removed 6 bases at V and 0 bases at J, leaving 2 bases unmatched. Germline-derived CDR1 and CDR2 are MNHEY and SMNVEV (reference sequence). The CDR3 region is CASRGTVSGANVLTF. The CDR3 region has the DNA TGTGCCAGCAGAGGGACAGTCTCTGGGGCCAACGTCCTGACTTTC.

The V call is TRBV6-4, the J call TRBJ1-1; D is unclear. Germline V gives CDR1 MRHNA, CDR2 SNTAGT. The CDR3 is made up of 13 amino acids. V lost 6 bases and J lost 3, with 11 bases in between. For the CDR3, the DNA is TGTGCCAGCAGAAAGGGCGGGCACACTGAAGCTTTCTTT. This codes for CASRKGGHTEAFF.

By share, this clone counts as medium-sized. The V and J genes are TRBV10-3 and TRBJ1-1; a possible D gene is TRBD1 (6 bases). CDR3 size: 13 residues. Trimming removed 8 bases from V and 4 bases from J, with 14 bases in between. CDR1 and CDR2 from the germline V gene are ENHRY and SYGVKD. The CDR3 DNA reads TGTGCCATCCAGGGGTTAGACGGCACTGAAGCTTTCTTT. It translates to CAIQGLDGTEAFF.

V gene TRBV7-3 combines with J gene TRBJ1-1, with D uncertain. V was pared by 0 bases and J by 2 bases, with 13 bases between. This CDR3 is built from 16 residues. CDR1 and CDR2 (germline): SGHTA, FQGTGA. The CDR3 region is CASSLTGGGLNTEAFF. CDR3 nucleotides: TGTGCCAGCAGCTTAACTGGCGGTGGGTTAAACACTGAAGCTTTCTTT.

The chain joins TRBV29-1 to TRBJ2-5, with 8 bases identical to TRBD2. From germline, CDR1 is SQVTM and CDR2 ANQGSEA. The CDR3 is 15 amino acids. The trim removed 6 bases at V and 1 base at J, leaving 10 bases unmatched. The CDR3 bases are TGCAGCGTCGGTCTGACGGGGGGGACCCAAGAGACCCAGTACTTC. Protein sequence: CSVGLTGGTQETQYF. Complete variable domain (other parts from reference TRBV29-1 and TRBJ2-5): SAVISQKPSRDICQRGTSLTIQCQVDSQVTMMFWYRQQPGQSLTLIATANQGSEATYESGFVIDKFPISRPNLTFSTLTVSNMSPEDSSIYLCSVGLTGGTQETQYFGPGTRLLVL.

The chain combines TRBV5-5 with TRBJ2-7, with a possible D match to TRBD1 (5 bases). The CDR3 consists of 14 residues. CDR1 is SGHKS and CDR2 is YYEKEE in the germline V gene (reference sequence). With 0 bases removed from V and 3 bases from J, the gap between germline ends came to 10 bases. The CDR3 reads CASSLEGAHYEQYF. The CDR3 DNA is TGTGCCAGCAGCTTGGAAGGGGCACACTACGAGCAGTACTTC. The full variable domain, in which reference TRBV5-5 and TRBJ2-7 provide the parts outside the CDR3, is DAGVTQSPTHLIKTRGQQVTLRCSPISGHKSVSWYQQVLGQGPQFIFQYYEKEERGRGNFPDRFSARQFPNYSSELNVNALLLGDSALYLCASSLEGAHYEQYFGPGTRLTVT.

This clone is medium-sized in the sample. The V call is TRBV25-1, the J call TRBJ1-2, with D tentatively TRBD1 (5 bases). The CDR3 has 13 residues. The germline V and J ends were trimmed by 3 bases and 4 bases, with 9 bases remaining between them. Germline CDR1 is MGHDK and CDR2 is SYGVNS. For the CDR3, the DNA is TGTGCCAGCAGTGACAGGGCCAGCTATGGCTACACCTTC. Protein product: CASSDRASYGYTF.

DNA for the CDR3: TGTGCCAGCAGCTTAGTGCAGCGGGGGGCAGATACGCAGTATTTT. Its translation is CASSLVQRGADTQYF. V usage is TRBV11-2 and J usage is TRBJ2-3; 9 nucleotides align to TRBD2. CDR3 length: 15 residues. Germline CDR1 and CDR2: SGHAT and FQNNGV. V was clipped by 1 base and J by 4 bases; unmatched bases: 3.

The chain recombines TRBV7-6 with TRBJ2-1, with D tentatively TRBD2 (7 bases). CDR3 length: 15 amino acids. CDR1 SGHVS and CDR2 FNYEAQ come from the germline V gene. The V end lost 3 bases, the J end lost 6 bases, and 15 bases lay between the germline ends. For the CDR3, the DNA is TGTGCCAGCAGCTTTTGGGGGGGGCCCAGCAATGAGCAGTTCTTC. Its protein is CASSFWGGPSNEQFF.

The V gene is TRBV6-6, the J gene TRBJ2-7, with 7 nucleotides matching TRBD2. The ends lost 0 bases at V and 0 bases at J; junction bases unmatched: 2. This CDR3 spans 15 amino acids. Per germline, CDR1 MNHNY and CDR2 SVGAGI (reference sequence). The CDR3 here is CASSYSGGDSYEQYF. For the CDR3, the DNA is TGTGCCAGCAGTTACTCGGGGGGGGACTCCTACGAGCAGTACTTC.

This clone was counted once. The V gene is TRBV29-1, the J gene TRBJ1-5, with D uncertain. From germline, CDR1 is SQVTM and CDR2 ANQGSEA. The CDR3 loop spans 13 amino acids. V was clipped by 6 bases and J by 0 bases, with 9 bases between them. CDR3 sequence (DNA): TGCAGCGTGCGTCAGGATAGCAATCAGCCCCAGCATTTT. Translation gives CSVRQDSNQPQHF.

V usage is TRBV14 and J usage is TRBJ2-7, with a tentative D call TRBD1 (5 bases). The CDR3 consists of 15 residues. Germline values: CDR1 SGHDN, CDR2 FVKESK. V shed 1 base and J shed 2 bases, with 12 bases lying between them. The CDR3 DNA reads as TGTGCCAGCAGCCAAGGCAGGGATCATACCTACGAGCAGTACTTC. This sequence encodes CASSQGRDHTYEQYF.

The genes are TRBV9 and TRBJ2-1; 13 bases are a match to TRBD2. The germline V gene encodes CDR1 SGDLS and CDR2 YYNGEE. This CDR3 is built from 15 residues. V gave up 4 bases and J gave up 6 bases; unmatched junction bases: 4. The CDR3 loop is CASSLGTSGVNEQFF. In DNA form, the CDR3 reads TGTGCCAGCAGCCTCGGGACTAGCGGGGTCAATGAGCAGTTCTTC.

This chain connects TRBV13 to TRBJ1-1; the D is unclear. The V gene lost 0 bases and the J gene lost 0 bases, with 14 bases spanning the gap. The CDR3 covers 17 residues. CDR1 PRHDT and CDR2 FYEKMQ come from the germline V gene (reference sequence). In DNA, the CDR3 is TGTGCCAGCAGCTTAGGTTTCCCCGGGGAGGTGAACACTGAAGCTTTCTTT. Amino acids: CASSLGFPGEVNTEAFF.

V gene TRBV9 combines with J gene TRBJ1-1; D ambiguous. Trimming took 4 bases from V and 0 from J, leaving 7 bases between them. The CDR3 consists of 13 residues. CDR1 and CDR2 from the germline V gene are SGDLS and YYNGEE. CDR3 nucleotides: TGTGCCAGCAGCCCCACTGTGAACACTGAAGCTTTCTTT. Its translation: CASSPTVNTEAFF.

This clone was seen just once. This chain joins TRBV7-7 and TRBJ2-5; no firm D call. V gave up 1 base and J gave up 5 bases, with 8 bases separating them. The CDR3 length is 13 residues. The germline gives CDR1 SSHAT, CDR2 FNYEAQ (reference sequence). CDR3 loop: CASSLGYAETQYF. Here the CDR3 DNA reads TGTGCCAGCAGCTTAGGGTACGCGGAGACCCAGTACTTC.

This clone appeared a single time. The V and J genes are TRBV6-1 and TRBJ2-2; tentative D call: TRBD1 (6 bases). The V end lost 1 base, the J end lost 4 bases, and 10 bases lay between the germline ends. There are 15 residues in the CDR3. Per the germline V gene, CDR1 is MNHNS and CDR2 is SASEGT. CDR3 sequence: CASSEGTAATGELFF. The DNA of the CDR3 is TGTGCCAGCAGTGAAGGGACAGCGGCCACCGGGGAGCTGTTTTTT.

The chain carries TRBV7-9 and TRBJ2-5, with 12 bases lining up with TRBD2. V gave up 5 bases and J gave up 2 bases; unmatched junction bases: 3. The CDR3 contains 15 residues. Germline lookup yields CDR1 SEHNR and CDR2 FQNEAQ (reference sequence). CDR3 protein: CASSTGTSGQETQYF. The DNA for the CDR3 is TGTGCCAGCAGCACAGGGACTAGCGGGCAAGAGACCCAGTACTTC.

The rearrangement joins TRBV5-7 to TRBJ1-6, with D possibly TRBD1 on 5 matching bases. TRBV5-7 is known as an ORF, though its function is uncertain. The germline V and J ends were trimmed by 1 base and 4 bases, with 12 bases remaining between them. The CDR3 runs 16 residues. The CDR3 region is CASSLSAGPYNSPLHF. In DNA, the CDR3 is TGTGCCAGCAGCTTGTCTGCAGGGCCTTATAATTCACCCCTCCACTTT.

J is TRBJ1-1 and V is TRBV27; 9 bases agree with TRBD1. CDR1 is MNHEY and CDR2 is SMNVEV in the germline V gene (reference sequence). The CDR3 runs to 16 residues. Trimming cost V 7 bases and J 5 bases; bases outside gene matches: 14. The CDR3 coding sequence is TGTGCCAGCAACAAACAGGGGGCCTCCATCCTGACTGAAGCTTTCTTT. This encodes CASNKQGASILTEAFF.

The V call is TRBV4-1, the J call TRBJ1-1; the match to TRBD1 covers 8 bases. The V gene's germline CDR1 is MGHRA and CDR2 YSYEKL. With 1 base clipped from V and 2 bases from J, the junction kept 3 bases outside the gene matches. The CDR3 covers 15 residues. CDR3 sequence reads: CASSQGGQGNTEAFF. CDR3 coding DNA: TGCGCCAGCAGCCAAGGAGGACAGGGAAACACTGAAGCTTTCTTT.